This T cell receptor beta chain emerged from a study of patients and donors after allogeneic stem cell transplantation. The CDR3 is 15 residues long. Germline assignment: CDR1 MNHEY and CDR2 SVGAGI. Trimming took 2 bases from V and 0 from J, leaving 11 bases between them. TCRdb re-analysed the RT-PCR reads in MiXCR, keeping a single row per CDR3 protein. The sample yields some 960,000 distinct CDR3 sequences, roughly 18% seen once. The chain carries TRBV6-5 and TRBJ2-7, with unresolved D. The receptor was derived from a human donor who was either an allogeneic HSCT recipient or a stem cell or donor lymphocyte infusion donor (not recorded which). It is not recorded whose cells these are; they may come from a transplant donor. Sequenced material: blood, either unsorted or a sorted T cell fraction (not recorded which). The CDR3 DNA reads TGTGCCAGCAGTTACGGGCGCGGTAGCTCCTACGAGCAGTACTTC. It encodes CASSYGRGSSYEQYF.